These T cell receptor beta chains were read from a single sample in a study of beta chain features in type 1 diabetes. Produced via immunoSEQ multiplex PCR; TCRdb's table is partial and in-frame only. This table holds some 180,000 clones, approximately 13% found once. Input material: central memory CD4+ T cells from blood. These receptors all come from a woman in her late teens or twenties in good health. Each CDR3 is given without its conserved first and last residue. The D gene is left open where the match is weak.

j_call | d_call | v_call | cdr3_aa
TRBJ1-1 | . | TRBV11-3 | ASSLERRTEAF
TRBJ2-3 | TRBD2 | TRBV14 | ASSQDPGGRAVNTQY
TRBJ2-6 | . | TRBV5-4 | ASSLTGTANVLT
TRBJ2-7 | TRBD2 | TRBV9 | ASSVESGRAREQY
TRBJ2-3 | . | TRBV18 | ASSPILTIADTQY
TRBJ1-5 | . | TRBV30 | AWSRTDKQPQH
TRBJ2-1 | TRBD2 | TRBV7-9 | ASSQGLDPWNEQF
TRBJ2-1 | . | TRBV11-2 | ASSLIHRHNEQF
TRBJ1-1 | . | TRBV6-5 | ASSYSSLWSEAF
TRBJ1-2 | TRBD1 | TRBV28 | ASSQGQGRGGYT
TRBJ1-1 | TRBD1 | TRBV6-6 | ASRTGAGEAF
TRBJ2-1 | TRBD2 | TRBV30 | AWRDERGAGLAGLGEQF
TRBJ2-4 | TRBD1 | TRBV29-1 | SVEGQGAPY
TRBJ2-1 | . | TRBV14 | ASSQVYNEQF
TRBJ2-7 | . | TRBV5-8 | ASSLAVDRAYEQY
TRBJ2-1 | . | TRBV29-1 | SVGGSSGRSEQF
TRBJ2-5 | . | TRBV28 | ASSLGGEGGTQY
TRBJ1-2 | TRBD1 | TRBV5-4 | ASSRSTGQGRGYT
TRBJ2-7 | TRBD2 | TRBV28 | ASITYGVAGFDEQY
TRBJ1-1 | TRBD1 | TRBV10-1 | ASSEIQGADTEAF
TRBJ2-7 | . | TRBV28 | ASGLTAPPYEQY
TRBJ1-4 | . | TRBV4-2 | ASSQDLSVNEKLF
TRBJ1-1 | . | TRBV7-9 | ASSLDSNTEAF
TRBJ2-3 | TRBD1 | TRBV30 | AWSQDRDTQY
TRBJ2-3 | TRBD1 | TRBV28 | ASSVRGPTDTQY
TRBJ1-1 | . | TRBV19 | ASKITGLPEAF
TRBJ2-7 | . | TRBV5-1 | ASSLFQGSHEQY
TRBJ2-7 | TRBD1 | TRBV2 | ASRPGQGLYEQY
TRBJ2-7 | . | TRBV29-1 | SVEDQGAYEQY
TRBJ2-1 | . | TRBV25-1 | ASNNLASSSYNEQF
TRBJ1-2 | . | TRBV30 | AWSVRGGYT
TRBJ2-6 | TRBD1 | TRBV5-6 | ASSWDRGRFPGANVLT
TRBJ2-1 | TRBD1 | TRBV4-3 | ASSPLQGAPGYNEQF
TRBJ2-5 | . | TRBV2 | ASSRTDAGQY
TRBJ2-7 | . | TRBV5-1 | ASSSRESSYEQY
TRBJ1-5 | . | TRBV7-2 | ASSSSLQPQH
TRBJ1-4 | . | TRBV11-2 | ASSPRTTNEKLF
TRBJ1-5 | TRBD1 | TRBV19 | ASEDRAGQPQH
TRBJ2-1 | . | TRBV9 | ASSVDSGGLVSEQF
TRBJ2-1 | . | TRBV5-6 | ASSLDSRRVQF
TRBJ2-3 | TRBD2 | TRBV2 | ASKSLAGVADTQY
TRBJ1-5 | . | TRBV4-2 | ASSQDPSNQPQH
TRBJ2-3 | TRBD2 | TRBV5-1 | ASRPLAGGPGDTQY
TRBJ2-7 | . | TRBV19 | ASSMVEMREQY
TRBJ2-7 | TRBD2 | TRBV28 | ASSLSGGAYEQY
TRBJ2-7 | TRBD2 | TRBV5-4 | ASSLARLAEEQY
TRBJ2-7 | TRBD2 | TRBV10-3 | AISDPSGRIVAREQY
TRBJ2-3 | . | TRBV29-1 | SVGKITSTDTQY
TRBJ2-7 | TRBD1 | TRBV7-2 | ASSLHGQGVYEQY
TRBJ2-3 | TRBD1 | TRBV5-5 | ASTGDRGTDTQY
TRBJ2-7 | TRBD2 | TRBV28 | ASSLLPISGSSYEQY
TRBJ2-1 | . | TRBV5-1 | ASSLVGGNNEQF
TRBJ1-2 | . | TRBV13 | ASSQLDFWDYGYT
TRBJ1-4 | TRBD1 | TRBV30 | AWNRQGRAEKLF
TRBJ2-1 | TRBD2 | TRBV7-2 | ASSLQRGNLADF
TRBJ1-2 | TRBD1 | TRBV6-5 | ASSYDRGNGYT
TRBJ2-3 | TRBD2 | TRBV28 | ASKENSGTSTDTQY
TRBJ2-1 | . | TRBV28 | ASSLIVRNEQF
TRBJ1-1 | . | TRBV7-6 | ASSLVAGVYTEAF
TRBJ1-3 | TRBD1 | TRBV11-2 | ASSTGQHSGNTIY